The 27 T cell receptor beta chains below were found in one sample sequenced in a study of T cell responses to AZD1222 COVID-19 vaccine. This table comes from immunoSEQ multiplex PCR, and its TCRdb copy is limited to in-frame clones, with some not included. The sample has 28,000 or so clones; just over 85% are singletons. The material sequenced was peripheral blood, taken 28 days after the second AZD1222 dose. The receptor set was obtained from an adult who received the AZD1222 COVID-19 vaccine.

In this sample, this clone turned up once. The genes are TRBV15 and TRBJ1-5; the D gene is possibly TRBD1 (5 bases). Trimming took 3 bases from V and 6 from J, leaving 9 bases between them. The V gene's germline CDR1 is LNHNV and CDR2 YYDKDF (reference sequence). This CDR3 comprises 13 residues. The CDR3 DNA follows: TGTGCCACCAGCAGGGGGCAGTTTCAGCCCCAGCATTTT. Translating it yields CATSRGQFQPQHF.

The chain uses TRBV9 and TRBJ2-1, with TRBD2 matching 9 bases. CDR1 and CDR2 (germline): SGDLS, YYNGEE. J was trimmed by 8 bases and V by 2 bases; bases with no gene match: 5. There are 14 residues in the CDR3. In DNA form, the CDR3 reads TGTGCCAGCAGCGTTGGCGGGGGGGCCTATGAGCAGTTCTTC. The encoded protein is CASSVGGGAYEQFF.

As DNA, the CDR3 is TGCGCCAGCAGCTTGGCCGGCAGGGTGGAGGGAAATGGCTACACCTTC. This gives the protein CASSLAGRVEGNGYTF. The chain carries TRBV5-1 and TRBJ1-2; possible D gene TRBD1, 5 bases. This CDR3 region has 16 residues. The germline V and J ends were trimmed by 0 bases and 6 bases, with 18 bases remaining between them. Germline V lookup: CDR1 SGHRS, CDR2 YFSETQ.

This clone was observed a few times. V is TRBV6-5 and J is TRBJ1-1, with TRBD1 identical over 9 bases. V gave up 7 bases and J gave up 8 bases; unmatched junction bases: 8. The CDR3 length is 13 residues. Germline V CDR1 and CDR2: MNHEY, SVGAGI. The CDR3 nucleotides read TGTGCCAGCAACCGGGACAGGGCCGGGGAAGCTTTCTTT. This encodes CASNRDRAGEAFF.

The chain couples TRBV7-9 to TRBJ2-7, with a possible D match to TRBD2 (6 bases). Germline lookup yields CDR1 SEHNR and CDR2 FQNEAQ (reference sequence). CDR3 size: 15 residues. Deletions cut 0 bases from V and 2 bases from J, with 11 bases between. The CDR3 here is CASSLAGTLAYEQYF. For the CDR3, the DNA is TGTGCCAGCAGCTTAGCAGGGACTTTAGCCTACGAGCAGTACTTC.

The gene calls are TRBV14 and TRBJ2-3; 7 bases map to TRBD1. CDR3 length: 13 amino acids. V lost 4 bases and J lost 9; bases outside the gene matches: 7. In germline, CDR1 is SGHDN, CDR2 FVKESK. CDR3 DNA sequence: TGTGCCAGCAGCCGAGCGGACAGGAGGACGCAGTATTTT. Amino acids: CASSRADRRTQYF.

This chain connects TRBV6-2 or TRBV6-3 to TRBJ1-2, with D uncertain. Trimming cost V 4 bases and J 1 base, with 16 bases left between them. This CDR3 spans 16 amino acids. CDR1 is MNHEY, CDR2 SVGEGT, per germline. The CDR3 loop reads CASSSPSSYGNYGYTF. As DNA, the CDR3 is TGTGCCAGCAGTTCCCCCTCTTCCTACGGTAACTATGGCTACACCTTC.

The gene calls are TRBV19 and TRBJ1-1; D unresolved. Germline V CDR1 and CDR2: LNHDA, SQIVND (reference sequence). Trimming left V 4 bases short and J 2 bases short, with 8 bases between. There are 13 residues in the CDR3. The CDR3 DNA reads as TGTGCCAGTAGTAAAGCAGGCAACACTGAAGCTTTCTTT. Translated: CASSKAGNTEAFF. The whole variable domain, remainder taken from reference TRBV19 and TRBJ1-1, is DGGITQSPKYLFRKEGQNVTLSCEQNLNHDAMYWYRQDPGQGLRLIYYSQIVNDFQKGDIAEGYSVSREKKESFPLTVTSAQKNPTAFYLCASSKAGNTEAFFGQGTRLTVV.

The V and J genes are TRBV7-9 and TRBJ1-6; TRBD1 might be the D (5 bases). Germline V lookup: CDR1 SEHNR, CDR2 FQNEAQ (reference sequence). The CDR3 is 15 amino acids. The ends were cut back, 6 bases at V and 7 bases at J, with 16 bases in the middle. The CDR3 sequence: CASRGTRDPNSPLHF. The DNA for the CDR3 is TGTGCCAGCAGGGGAACCCGGGACCCCAATTCACCCCTCCACTTT.

This clone was seen more than once but under ten times. V and J are TRBV19 and TRBJ1-1; D is possibly TRBD1 (5 bases). Germline lookup yields CDR1 LNHDA and CDR2 SQIVND (reference sequence). CDR3 length: 16 residues. V was clipped by 5 bases and J by 4 bases, with 20 bases between them. CDR3 sequence reads: CASSPWQDGALTEAFF. The CDR3 DNA reads TGTGCCAGTAGTCCCTGGCAAGATGGGGCCCTCACTGAAGCTTTCTTT. Full variable domain (remainder filled in from reference TRBV19 and TRBJ1-1): DGGITQSPKYLFRKEGQNVTLSCEQNLNHDAMYWYRQDPGQGLRLIYYSQIVNDFQKGDIAEGYSVSREKKESFPLTVTSAQKNPTAFYLCASSPWQDGALTEAFFGQGTRLTVV.

The genes are TRBV5-1 and TRBJ2-3; D possibly matches TRBD1 or TRBD2 (5 bases each). V lost 6 bases and J 5 bases, leaving 10 bases between the germline ends. The CDR3 contains 12 residues. In germline, CDR1 is SGHRS, CDR2 YFSETQ. Written as DNA, the CDR3 is TGCGCCAGCATGGGGGTGGGAGATACGCAGTATTTT. Translated: CASMGVGDTQYF.

The genes are TRBV6-5 and TRBJ2-7; 7 nucleotides line up with TRBD1. Germline CDR1 reads MNHEY; CDR2 reads SVGAGI. The CDR3 spans 15 residues. V trimming: 4 bases; J trimming: 4 bases; junction bases outside the gene matches: 10. This chain's CDR3 is CASSSKGTAPYEQYF. The DNA of the CDR3 is TGTGCCAGCAGTTCCAAAGGGACAGCCCCTTACGAGCAGTACTTC.

The chain links TRBV5-6 to TRBJ2-7; a possible D gene is TRBD1 (6 bases). This CDR3 comprises 15 residues. Germline CDR1 and CDR2: SGHDT and YYEEEE. Trimming shortened V by 4 bases and J by 5 bases, and 19 bases separated the two germline ends. Here the CDR3 reads CASSIAYLQGNEQYF. Here the CDR3 DNA reads TGTGCCAGCAGCATAGCTTATTTACAGGGAAACGAGCAGTACTTC.

This clone appeared a few times. The rearrangement links TRBV5-5 to TRBJ1-1, with D maybe TRBD1 (6 bases). V dropped 2 bases and J dropped 1 base, with 6 bases sitting between them. CDR1 is SGHKS and CDR2 is YYEKEE in the germline V gene (reference sequence). The CDR3 covers 13 residues. The CDR3 DNA follows: TGTGCCAGCAGCTTAGGGGGGAACACTGAAGCTTTCTTT. As protein: CASSLGGNTEAFF.

This clone came up once. The chain uses TRBV4-2 and TRBJ1-6; D unresolved. V was clipped by 1 base and J by 14 bases, with 6 bases between them. Germline loops: CDR1 LGHNA, CDR2 YNFKEQ. The CDR3 length is 11 residues. CDR3 in DNA: TGTGCCAGCAGCCAAGGGTCGACCCTCCACTTT. Residues: CASSQGSTLHF.

V and J are TRBV3-1 (or the pseudogene TRBV3-2) and TRBJ2-3; 11 bases agree with TRBD2. Germline CDR1 LGHDT, CDR2 YNNKEL (reference sequence). V lost 5 bases to trimming and J lost 0 bases; unmatched junction nucleotides: 1. CDR3 length: 15 amino acids. The CDR3 DNA reads as TGTGCCAGCAGCTTAGCGGGGGGGAGCACAGATACGCAGTATTTT. It encodes CASSLAGGSTDTQYF.

The genes are TRBV9 and TRBJ2-2; 13 bases agree with TRBD2. CDR1 is SGDLS and CDR2 is YYNGEE in the germline V gene. After removal of 4 bases from V and 6 bases from J, the junction contained 6 bases not matched to a gene. This CDR3 contains 16 residues. The CDR3 bases are TGTGCCAGCAGCCCGCGACTAGCGGGGGGTTCCGGGGAGCTGTTTTTT. Translating gives CASSPRLAGGSGELFF.

The V and J genes are TRBV25-1 and TRBJ2-1; no clear D. This CDR3 contains 11 residues. The V end lost 6 bases, the J end lost 5 bases, and 5 bases lay between the germline ends. Germline V CDR1 and CDR2: MGHDK, SYGVNS. The CDR3 reads CASRHNNEQFF. CDR3 nucleotide sequence: TGTGCCAGCAGACACAACAATGAGCAGTTCTTC.

This chain links TRBV7-9 with TRBJ2-7, with TRBD1 matching over 10 bases. Looked up from germline, CDR1 is SEHNR and CDR2 is FQNEAQ (reference sequence). The junction had 7 bases not matched to a gene; V was cut back by 4 bases and J by 4 bases. There are 15 residues in the CDR3. CDR3 sequence reads: CASSSRDRGRYEQYF. In nucleotides, the CDR3 is TGTGCCAGCAGCTCCCGGGACAGGGGCCGGTACGAGCAGTACTTC.

J is TRBJ1-1 and V is TRBV2; weak D call: TRBD1 (5 bases). The germline V and J ends were trimmed by 5 bases and 5 bases, with 15 bases remaining between them. Germline-derived CDR1 and CDR2 are SNHLY and FYNNEI. This CDR3 region has 14 residues. CDR3 region: CASSLGGVNTEAFF. For the CDR3, the DNA is TGTGCCAGCAGTCTGGGGGGGGTAAATACTGAAGCTTTCTTT.

The V and J genes are TRBV3-1 (or the pseudogene TRBV3-2) and TRBJ1-3; D possibly corresponds to TRBD1 (6 bases). CDR1 is LGHDT and CDR2 is YNNKEL in the germline V gene (reference sequence). The CDR3 consists of 15 residues. Trimming took off 0 bases at V and 8 bases at J, with 14 bases between the two ends. CDR3 nucleotide sequence: TGTGCCAGCAGCCAAGAGCCGGGGGGCTGGGACACCATATATTTT. Amino acid sequence: CASSQEPGGWDTIYF.

V and J are TRBV5-8 and TRBJ1-2; D is unresolved. The CDR3 covers 12 residues. The V gene's germline CDR1 is SGHTS and CDR2 YDEGEE. Trimming pared 2 bases from V and 7 bases from J, leaving 9 bases between. Here the CDR3 DNA reads TGTGCCAGCAGCTTTAGCGACGTTGGCTACACCTTC. It encodes CASSFSDVGYTF.

The chain uses TRBV2 and TRBJ2-4, with D perhaps matching TRBD1 or TRBD2 (5 bases each). The germline gives CDR1 SNHLY, CDR2 FYNNEI. The CDR3 is made up of 14 amino acids. With 8 bases removed from V and 2 bases from J, the gap between germline ends came to 13 bases. CDR3 protein: CASEGWGSKNIQYF. CDR3 sequence (DNA): TGTGCCAGCGAGGGATGGGGGTCCAAAAACATTCAGTACTTC.

This CDR3 is CASSTHRGRVYGYTF. The CDR3 nucleotides are TGTGCCAGCAGCACCCACAGGGGGCGAGTCTATGGCTACACCTTC. V is TRBV21-1 and J is TRBJ1-2; TRBD1 is the table's D call and was not checked against the DNA. TRBV21-1 is an annotated pseudogene. The CDR3 sequence is 15 residues long.

The V call is TRBV4-1, the J call TRBJ2-7, with TRBD2 as a possible D gene (5 bases). This CDR3 has 15 residues. V was pared by 1 base and J by 2 bases, with 12 bases between. The germline gives CDR1 MGHRA, CDR2 YSYEKL. The CDR3 DNA reads as TGCGCCAGCAGCCAAGGATCCGGGATACCCTACGAGCAGTACTTC. Translating it yields CASSQGSGIPYEQYF.

DNA of the CDR3: TGTGCCAGTAGCCCCGCCGGAAGCGGGGTCAGCACAGATACGCAGTATTTT. Protein: CASSPAGSGVSTDTQYF. The chain has TRBV19 and TRBJ2-3, with 7 bases that match TRBD2. Germline V gene sequence: CDR1 LNHDA, CDR2 SQIVND (reference sequence). Trimming removed 6 bases from V and 0 bases from J; junction bases left unmatched: 12. The CDR3 extends over 17 amino acids. The entire variable domain, with the rest obtained from reference TRBV19 and TRBJ2-3, is as follows: DGGITQSPKYLFRKEGQNVTLSCEQNLNHDAMYWYRQDPGQGLRLIYYSQIVNDFQKGDIAEGYSVSREKKESFPLTVTSAQKNPTAFYLCASSPAGSGVSTDTQYFGPGTRLTVL.

V and J are TRBV29-1 and TRBJ2-2, with 8 bases lining up with TRBD1. In germline, CDR1 is SQVTM, CDR2 ANQGSEA. J lost 3 bases, V lost 6 bases, and 3 bases had no gene match. The CDR3 runs 13 residues. The DNA of the CDR3 is TGCAGCGTCAGGGGGCGGGACACCGGGGAGCTGTTTTTT. It codes for CSVRGRDTGELFF.